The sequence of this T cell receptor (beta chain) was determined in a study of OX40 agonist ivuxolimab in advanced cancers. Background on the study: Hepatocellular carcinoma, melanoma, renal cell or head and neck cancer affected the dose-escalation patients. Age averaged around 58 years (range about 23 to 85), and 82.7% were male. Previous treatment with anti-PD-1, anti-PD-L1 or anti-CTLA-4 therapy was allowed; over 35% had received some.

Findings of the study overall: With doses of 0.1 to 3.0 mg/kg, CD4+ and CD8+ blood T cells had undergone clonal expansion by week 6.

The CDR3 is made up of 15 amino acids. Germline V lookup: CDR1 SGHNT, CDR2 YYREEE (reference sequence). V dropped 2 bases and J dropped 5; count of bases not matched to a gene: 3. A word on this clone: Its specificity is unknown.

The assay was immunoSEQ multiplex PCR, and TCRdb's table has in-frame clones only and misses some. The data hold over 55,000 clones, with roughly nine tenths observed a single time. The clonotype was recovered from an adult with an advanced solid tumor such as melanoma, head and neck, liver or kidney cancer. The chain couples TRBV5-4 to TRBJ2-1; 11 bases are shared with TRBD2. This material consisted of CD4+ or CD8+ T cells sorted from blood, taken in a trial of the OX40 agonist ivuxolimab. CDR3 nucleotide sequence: TGTGCCAGCAGCTTTGGGACTAGCGGCCACAATGAGCAGTTCTTC. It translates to CASSFGTSGHNEQFF.